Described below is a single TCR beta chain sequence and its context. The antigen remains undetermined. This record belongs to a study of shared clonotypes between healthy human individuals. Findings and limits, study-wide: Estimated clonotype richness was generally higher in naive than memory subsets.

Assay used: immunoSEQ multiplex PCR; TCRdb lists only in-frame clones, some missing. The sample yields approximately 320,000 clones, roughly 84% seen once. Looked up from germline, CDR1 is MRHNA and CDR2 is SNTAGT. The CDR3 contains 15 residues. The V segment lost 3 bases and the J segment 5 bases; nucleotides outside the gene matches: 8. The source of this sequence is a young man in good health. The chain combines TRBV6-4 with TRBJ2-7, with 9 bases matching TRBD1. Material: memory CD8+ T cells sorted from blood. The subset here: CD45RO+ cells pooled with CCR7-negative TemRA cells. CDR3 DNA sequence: TGTGCCAGCAGTGAAGACACAGGGGGCCACAACGAGCAGTACTTC. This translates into CASSEDTGGHNEQYF.